A selection of T cell receptor beta chains follows, all from one sample in a study of T cell responses to AZD1222 COVID-19 vaccine. Profiling relied on immunoSEQ multiplex PCR, and the TCRdb table lists in-frame clones only, not all of them. The table lists about 180,000 clones, 88% of them singletons. The material was peripheral blood, obtained 28 days after the second AZD1222 dose. The receptors stem from an adult who received the AZD1222 COVID-19 vaccine. Both conserved end residues are part of each CDR3. Fields, in order: CDR3 protein, CDR3 DNA, V gene, J gene, D gene, clone size. The D gene is left open where the match is weak. Expanded clones get a size class; other rows say once, few or many, or leave the size out.

CDR3: CASSTGEGSGVREQYF; DNA: TGTGCCAGCAGCACTGGCGAGGGGTCTGGGGTGCGCGAGCAGTACTTC; V: TRBV5-4; J: TRBJ2-7; D: NA; size: few
CDR3: CASSSGTFYNEQFF; DNA: TGTGCCAGTAGCTCCGGGACCTTCTACAATGAGCAGTTCTTC; V: TRBV19; J: TRBJ2-1; D: NA; size: NA
CDR3: CASSHSREGIQYF; DNA: TGCGCCAGCAGCCATTCCCGGGAAGGCATTCAGTACTTC; V: TRBV4-3; J: TRBJ2-4; D: NA; size: NA
CDR3: CASSQGDRASGRAADTQYF; DNA: TGCGCCAGCAGTCAAGGGGACAGGGCTAGCGGGAGGGCCGCGGATACGCAGTATTTT; V: TRBV23-1; J: TRBJ2-3; D: TRBD2; size: NA
CDR3: CASSPGTGRTDTQYF; DNA: TGTGCCAGCAGCCCCGGGACAGGGCGGACAGATACGCAGTATTTT; V: TRBV14; J: TRBJ2-3; D: TRBD1; size: NA
CDR3: CASSIGQGARTNEKLFF; DNA: TGTGCCAGCAGCATAGGACAGGGGGCGCGGACTAATGAAAAACTGTTTTTT; V: TRBV9; J: TRBJ1-4; D: TRBD1; size: NA
CDR3: CASRAGGSGDTQYF; DNA: TGTGCAAGTAGGGCGGGCGGGAGTGGAGATACGCAGTATTTT; V: TRBV12-2; J: TRBJ2-3; D: NA; size: NA
CDR3: CASSQESGRFFTDEQFF; DNA: TGTGCCAGCAGCCAAGAGAGCGGGAGGTTTTTTACCGATGAGCAGTTCTTC; V: TRBV3-1/TRBV3-2; J: TRBJ2-1; D: TRBD2; size: once
CDR3: CASSTSTGAGGEQYF; DNA: TGTGCCAGCAGCACCTCTACAGGGGCGGGGGGCGAGCAGTACTTC; V: TRBV5-8; J: TRBJ2-7; D: NA; size: NA
CDR3: CASSLEQGRWETQYF; DNA: TGCGCCAGCAGCTTGGAACAGGGGAGATGGGAGACCCAGTACTTC; V: TRBV5-1; J: TRBJ2-5; D: TRBD1; size: NA
CDR3: CASSQELSDADTQYF; DNA: TGCGCCAGCAGCCAAGAGTTGAGTGATGCAGATACGCAGTATTTT; V: TRBV4-1; J: TRBJ2-3; D: NA; size: few
CDR3: CAWTPAGAPTQYF; DNA: TGTGCCTGGACTCCAGCGGGAGCTCCTACGCAGTATTTT; V: TRBV30; J: TRBJ2-3; D: TRBD2; size: NA
CDR3: CATRGPKQYF; DNA: TGCGCCACCCGGGGTCCGAAGCAGTACTTC; V: TRBV10-1; J: TRBJ2-7; D: NA; size: NA
CDR3: CASSLVGGPVNSPLHF; DNA: TGTGCCAGCAGCTTGGTGGGGGGGCCCGTTAATTCACCCCTCCACTTT; V: TRBV5-6; J: TRBJ1-6; D: NA; size: NA
CDR3: CASSSTLSGSGANVLTF; DNA: TGTGCCAGCAGCTCAACACTTTCAGGCTCTGGGGCCAACGTCCTGACTTTC; V: TRBV13; J: TRBJ2-6; D: NA; size: NA
CDR3: CASSLAPLALYEQFF; DNA: TGTGCCAGCAGCTTAGCGCCTCTCGCCCTGTACGAGCAGTTCTTC; V: TRBV7-2; J: TRBJ2-1; D: NA; size: NA
CDR3: CASRSPGTGERTEAFF; DNA: TGTGCCAGCAGATCCCCCGGGACTGGAGAACGGACTGAAGCTTTCTTT; V: TRBV28; J: TRBJ1-1; D: NA; size: NA
CDR3: CAELGGSSYGYTF; DNA: TGTGCCGAATTGGGGGGATCTAGCTATGGCTACACCTTC; V: TRBV30; J: TRBJ1-2; D: NA; size: NA
CDR3: CASSAPAGGYTDTQYF; DNA: TGTGCCAGCAGCGCCCCAGCGGGAGGATACACAGATACGCAGTATTTT; V: TRBV7-6; J: TRBJ2-3; D: TRBD2; size: NA
CDR3: CASSVDGAYEQYF; DNA: TGTGCCAGCAGTGTGGACGGCGCCTACGAGCAGTACTTC; V: TRBV2; J: TRBJ2-7; D: NA; size: NA
CDR3: CASSQGPRGLNEKLFF; DNA: TGCGCCAGCAGCCAAGGTCCCAGGGGGCTGAATGAAAAACTGTTTTTT; V: TRBV4-1; J: TRBJ1-4; D: TRBD1; size: NA
CDR3: CASNTGGLLTGELFF; DNA: TGTGCCAGCAATACAGGGGGCCTGCTCACCGGGGAGCTGTTTTTT; V: TRBV6-5; J: TRBJ2-2; D: TRBD1; size: NA
CDR3: CASSLGGPDTEAFF; DNA: TGTGCCAGTAGCCTCGGGGGGCCAGACACTGAAGCTTTCTTT; V: TRBV19; J: TRBJ1-1; D: NA; size: NA
CDR3: CASSASSDSSYEQYF; DNA: TGTGCCAGCAGCGCAAGCTCCGACAGCTCCTACGAGCAGTACTTC; V: TRBV4-2; J: TRBJ2-7; D: NA; size: NA
CDR3: CASSASGRGPNTQYF; DNA: TGTGCCAGCAGCGCGTCGGGTCGAGGGCCAAATACGCAGTATTTT; V: TRBV7-2; J: TRBJ2-3; D: NA; size: NA
CDR3: CAGGTVGPTTIYF; DNA: TGTGCCGGGGGGACAGTGGGTCCCACCACCATATATTTT; V: TRBV30; J: TRBJ1-3; D: TRBD1; size: NA
CDR3: CASSQDSGGTEAFF; DNA: TGCGCCAGCAGCCAAGATTCGGGGGGCACTGAAGCTTTCTTT; V: TRBV4-3; J: TRBJ1-1; D: NA; size: NA
CDR3: CASSIRDRDYEQYF; DNA: TGTGCCAGTAGTATCCGGGACAGGGACTACGAGCAGTACTTC; V: TRBV19; J: TRBJ2-7; D: TRBD1; size: once
CDR3: CASRQDRNSHEQYF; DNA: TGTGCCAGCAGGCAGGACAGGAATTCACACGAGCAGTACTTC; V: TRBV7-9; J: TRBJ2-7; D: TRBD1; size: NA
CDR3: CASRDRSGYTF; DNA: TGTGCCAGCCGGGACAGGAGCGGCTACACCTTC; V: TRBV28; J: TRBJ1-2; D: TRBD1; size: NA
CDR3: CATSRQGASEAFF; DNA: TGTGCCACCAGCAGACAGGGGGCCTCGGAAGCTTTCTTT; V: TRBV15; J: TRBJ1-1; D: TRBD1; size: NA
CDR3: CATSERSSGRNEQYF; DNA: TGTGCCACCAGTGAACGATCTAGCGGGAGGAACGAGCAGTACTTC; V: TRBV24-1; J: TRBJ2-7; D: TRBD2; size: NA
CDR3: CASRRTSGSSYEQYF; DNA: TGTGCCAGCAGGCGGACTAGCGGGAGCTCCTACGAGCAGTACTTC; V: TRBV7-2; J: TRBJ2-7; D: TRBD2; size: NA
CDR3: CASSTQTGSYEQYF; DNA: TGTGCCAGTAGCACACAGACAGGGTCCTACGAGCAGTACTTC; V: TRBV19; J: TRBJ2-7; D: TRBD1; size: NA
CDR3: CASSQDPFEGQDTQYF; DNA: TGCGCCAGCAGCCAAGATCCGTTTGAGGGCCAAGATACGCAGTATTTT; V: TRBV4-3; J: TRBJ2-3; D: NA; size: NA
CDR3: CASSSDSYTEAFF; DNA: TGTGCCAGCAGCTCGGACAGCTACACTGAAGCTTTCTTT; V: TRBV7-2; J: TRBJ1-1; D: NA; size: NA
CDR3: CAWSTGTSGRQEQFF; DNA: TGTGCCTGGAGCACCGGGACTAGCGGGAGGCAGGAGCAGTTCTTC; V: TRBV30; J: TRBJ2-1; D: TRBD2; size: NA
CDR3: CASSSRTVSGNTIYF; DNA: TGTGCCAGCAGCTCAAGGACGGTCTCTGGAAACACCATATATTTT; V: TRBV13; J: TRBJ1-3; D: NA; size: NA
CDR3: CASSLVGAPSGNTIYF; DNA: TGTGCCAGCAGCTTGGTAGGGGCTCCCTCTGGAAACACCATATATTTT; V: TRBV5-6; J: TRBJ1-3; D: NA; size: NA
CDR3: CASSLAGQGASDTQYF; DNA: TGCGCCAGCAGCTTGGCTGGACAGGGAGCATCAGATACGCAGTATTTT; V: TRBV5-1; J: TRBJ2-3; D: TRBD1; size: NA
CDR3: CSAASGATLGDTQYF; DNA: TGCAGCGCGGCAAGCGGGGCTACATTGGGAGATACGCAGTATTTT; V: TRBV29-1; J: TRBJ2-3; D: TRBD2; size: NA
CDR3: CASSVPRAGGPYNEQFF; DNA: TGTGCCAGCAGCGTGCCCCGGGCGGGCGGGCCCTACAATGAGCAGTTCTTC; V: TRBV9; J: TRBJ2-1; D: NA; size: NA
CDR3: CASSFKVGYEQYF; DNA: TGTGCCAGCAGCTTCAAGGTAGGCTACGAGCAGTACTTC; V: TRBV5-4; J: TRBJ2-7; D: NA; size: NA
CDR3: CASSSRVTEAFF; DNA: TGTGCCAGCAGTTCCCGGGTCACTGAAGCTTTCTTT; V: TRBV28; J: TRBJ1-1; D: NA; size: NA
CDR3: CASSISGGEIIQYF; DNA: TGTGCCAGTAGTATCTCGGGGGGCGAGATCATTCAGTACTTC; V: TRBV19; J: TRBJ2-4; D: NA; size: NA
CDR3: CASSPDRGEQFF; DNA: TGTGCCAGCAGCCCCGACAGGGGTGAGCAGTTCTTC; V: TRBV6-2/TRBV6-3; J: TRBJ2-1; D: TRBD1; size: NA
CDR3: CASSGVGGHFF; DNA: TGTGCCAGCAGTGGGGTGGGAGGTCATTTCTTC; V: TRBV27; J: TRBJ2-1; D: NA; size: NA
CDR3: CASTHRGTEDEKLFF; DNA: TGTGCCAGCACCCACCGGGGGACGGAGGATGAAAAACTGTTTTTT; V: TRBV6-5; J: TRBJ1-4; D: NA; size: NA
CDR3: CASSIPGRDNQPQHF; DNA: TGTGCCAGTAGTATACCCGGGAGGGACAATCAGCCCCAGCATTTT; V: TRBV19; J: TRBJ1-5; D: NA; size: once
CDR3: CASRTGTGVFSTDTQYF; DNA: TGTGCCAGCAGGACCGGGACAGGGGTATTTAGCACAGATACGCAGTATTTT; V: TRBV28; J: TRBJ2-3; D: TRBD1; size: NA
CDR3: CASSDQARGRTHEQYF; DNA: TGCGCCAGCAGTGACCAAGCAAGGGGCAGGACCCACGAGCAGTACTTC; V: TRBV10-2; J: TRBJ2-7; D: NA; size: NA